A single sample gave rise to the 24 T cell receptor beta chains below, sequenced in a study of technical replicates of blood from a handful of donors. Sequencing was performed with immunoSEQ multiplex PCR; in TCRdb, only in-frame clones are kept and a portion is missing. The profile shows around 80,000 clones, roughly 94% of them singletons. The sample consisted of T cells isolated from PBMCs. These receptors originate from a human donor in good health.

This clone has a single count. J is TRBJ2-5 and V is TRBV9; 8 bases align to TRBD1. J was trimmed by 3 bases and V by 7 bases; bases with no gene match: 8. Germline lookup yields CDR1 SGDLS and CDR2 YYNGEE. The CDR3 length is 14 residues. Here the CDR3 reads CASGDRGVEETQYF. For the CDR3, the DNA is TGTGCCAGCGGAGACAGGGGTGTCGAAGAGACCCAGTACTTC.

This chain links TRBV19 with TRBJ2-1, with unresolved D. Trimming took 3 bases from V and 5 from J, leaving 14 bases between them. CDR3 length: 15 residues. CDR1 is LNHDA, CDR2 SQIVND, per germline (reference sequence). The CDR3 region is CASSISAEDNNEQFF. The CDR3 DNA follows: TGTGCCAGTAGTATCAGCGCGGAAGATAACAATGAGCAGTTCTTC.

The chain has TRBV27 and TRBJ1-1; possibly TRBD1 for D (5 bases). Between the trimmed V and J ends, which lost 0 bases and 3 bases, there was a span of 8 bases. Germline V gene sequence: CDR1 MNHEY, CDR2 SMNVEV (reference sequence). This CDR3 contains 14 residues. The CDR3 nucleotides read TGTGCCAGCAGTTTATCCCTAGGGGACACTGAAGCTTTCTTT. This codes for CASSLSLGDTEAFF.

The chain uses TRBV27 and TRBJ1-4; D perhaps matches TRBD1 (6 bases). The CDR3 sequence is 15 residues long. CDR1 and CDR2 from the germline V gene are MNHEY and SMNVEV (reference sequence). Trimming stripped 3 bases from V and 1 base from J, with 9 bases between. The CDR3 region has the DNA TGTGCCAGCAGTTTCCCCAGGGGAACTAATGAAAAACTGTTTTTT. Protein product: CASSFPRGTNEKLFF.

This rearrangement joins TRBV9 to TRBJ2-1, with 7 bases matching TRBD1. Germline CDR1 SGDLS, CDR2 YYNGEE. V was pared by 7 bases and J by 8 bases, with 3 bases of the junction left unmatched. The CDR3 totals 11 residues. The DNA of the CDR3 is TGTGCCAGCCAGGGGGTCCATGAGCAGTTCTTC. As protein: CASQGVHEQFF.

The rearrangement uses TRBV6-5 and TRBJ2-7, with TRBD1 matching 9 bases. The CDR3 has 14 residues. The germline gives CDR1 MNHEY, CDR2 SVGAGI. J lost 6 bases, V lost 0 bases, and 3 bases had no gene match. For the CDR3, the DNA is TGTGCCAGCAGTTACTCGGACAGGGGTGGCGAGCAGTACTTC. This sequence encodes CASSYSDRGGEQYF.

The chain has TRBV6-6 and TRBJ1-2, with D possibly matching TRBD1 (6 bases). The V end lost 4 bases, the J end lost 6 bases, and 9 bases lay between the germline ends. The CDR3 is 12 amino acids. Germline V gene data show CDR1 as MNHNY and CDR2 as SVGAGI (reference sequence). Here the CDR3 DNA reads TGTGCCAGCAGTTGGGGGCCGGATGGCTACACCTTC. Amino acid sequence: CASSWGPDGYTF.

The chain uses TRBV5-6 and TRBJ1-4, with 7 bases aligning to TRBD1. With 4 bases clipped from V and 4 bases from J, the junction kept 1 base outside the gene matches. Germline V CDR1 and CDR2: SGHDT, YYEEEE. This CDR3 contains 13 residues. CDR3 in DNA: TGTGCCAGCAGCGGGACAGTTAATGAAAAACTGTTTTTT. Translated: CASSGTVNEKLFF.

This sequence joins TRBV5-1 and TRBJ1-4, with D possibly matching TRBD1 (6 bases). CDR1 is SGHRS, CDR2 YFSETQ, per germline. Trimming took off 4 bases at V and 3 bases at J, with 19 bases between the two ends. The CDR3 totals 17 residues. The CDR3 loop reads CASSANRAGFANEKLFF. The CDR3 DNA reads as TGCGCCAGCAGCGCTAACAGGGCAGGTTTCGCTAATGAAAAACTGTTTTTT.

CDR3 bases: TGCGCCAGCAGCCAGATACAGCGGGAGGTCCCCTTAGCCAAAAACATTCAGTACTTC. This sequence encodes CASSQIQREVPLAKNIQYF. The chain recombines TRBV4-3 with TRBJ2-4; 9 bases are a match to TRBD2. V trimming: 3 bases; J trimming: 0 bases; junction bases outside the gene matches: 12. The CDR3 loop spans 19 amino acids. The germline V gene encodes CDR1 LGHNA and CDR2 YSLEER.

This clone is a singleton in its sample. J is TRBJ1-1 and V is TRBV27; D gene uncertain. The CDR3 length is 14 residues. CDR1 is MNHEY and CDR2 is SMNVEV in the germline V gene (reference sequence). The V and J ends lost 4 bases and 7 bases respectively, with 16 bases between them. The CDR3 region has the DNA TGTGCCAGCAGTTCCTTCGGGGAAAATCTTGAAGCTTTCTTT. Its protein is CASSSFGENLEAFF.

The chain couples TRBV2 to TRBJ2-1, with D possibly being TRBD2 (5 bases). The CDR3 spans 16 residues. Germline V gene sequence: CDR1 SNHLY, CDR2 FYNNEI. The ends were cut back, 2 bases at V and 4 bases at J, with 15 bases in the middle. CDR3 protein: CASSESGSPFYNEQFF. As DNA, the CDR3 is TGTGCCAGCAGTGAAAGTGGGAGCCCTTTTTACAATGAGCAGTTCTTC.

V gene TRBV27 combines with J gene TRBJ2-4, with 10 nucleotides matching TRBD2. V lost 8 bases and J lost 0; bases outside the gene matches: 10. CDR1 is MNHEY, CDR2 SMNVEV, per germline (reference sequence). The CDR3 is 17 amino acids. The CDR3: CASGRSSGSLAKNIQYF. DNA for the CDR3: TGTGCCAGCGGGAGGTCTAGCGGGAGTTTAGCCAAAAACATTCAGTACTTC.

The chain employs TRBV6-5 and TRBJ1-2; D is ambiguous. Germline CDR1 MNHEY, CDR2 SVGAGI. The ends were cut back, 6 bases at V and 4 bases at J, with 9 bases in the middle. The CDR3 loop spans 12 amino acids. Here the CDR3 DNA reads TGTGCCAGCAGGCGGGGAACCTATGGCTACACCTTC. This encodes CASRRGTYGYTF.

The rearrangement links TRBV28 to TRBJ2-2, with TRBD2 as a possible D gene (6 bases). Trimming pared 8 bases from V and 4 bases from J, leaving 11 bases between. Germline CDR1 is MDHEN and CDR2 is SYDVKM. This CDR3 region has 13 residues. The CDR3 loop reads CASSGGGTGELFF. CDR3 in DNA: TGTGCCAGCTCCGGGGGAGGCACCGGGGAGCTGTTTTTT.

The chain combines TRBV11-3 with TRBJ2-7; tentative D call: TRBD2 (6 bases). In germline, CDR1 is SGHNT, CDR2 YENEEA. With 0 bases removed from V and 5 bases from J, the gap between germline ends came to 8 bases. The length of the CDR3 is 13 residues. The CDR3 spells CASSLDRGDEQYF. Here the CDR3 DNA reads TGTGCCAGCAGCTTAGATCGCGGGGACGAGCAGTACTTC.

J is TRBJ1-2 and V is TRBV7-3; unclear D gene. V lost 0 bases and J lost 6, with 11 bases in between. Germline-derived CDR1 and CDR2 are SGHTA and FQGTGA. CDR3 length equals 14 residues. The CDR3 nucleotides read TGTGCCAGCAGCTTAACGGGAACGGGGAATGGCTACACCTTC. This translates into CASSLTGTGNGYTF.

This chain uses TRBV2 with TRBJ1-3; 7 nucleotides agree with TRBD1. The CDR3 spans 13 residues. Germline V lookup: CDR1 SNHLY, CDR2 FYNNEI. After removal of 7 bases from V and 9 bases from J, the junction contained 9 bases not matched to a gene. CDR3 sequence (DNA): TGTGCCAGCACCCAAGGAGGGGGCGGCACCATATATTTT. Translated: CASTQGGGGTIYF.

The sample holds one count of this clone. V gene TRBV5-6 combines with J gene TRBJ2-5, with D possibly matching TRBD2 (5 bases). Trimming removed 0 bases from V and 5 bases from J, with 8 bases in between. Germline V CDR1 and CDR2: SGHDT, YYEEEE. This CDR3 spans 13 amino acids. Written as DNA, the CDR3 is TGTGCCAGCAGCTTGGGGGGAGTCGAGACCCAGTACTTC. Amino acids: CASSLGGVETQYF.

V is TRBV29-1 and J is TRBJ1-1, with D maybe TRBD1 (6 bases). The CDR3 runs 13 residues. V was trimmed by 5 bases and J by 1 base, leaving 11 bases between them. CDR1 and CDR2 from the germline V gene are SQVTM and ANQGSEA. The CDR3 DNA sequence: TGCAGCGTTTATACAGGGTCGAACACTGAAGCTTTCTTT. Encoded protein: CSVYTGSNTEAFF.

DNA of the CDR3: TGTGCCAGCTCACCGACAGGGGATAACTATGGCTACACCTTC. It is translated as CASSPTGDNYGYTF. V gene TRBV18 combines with J gene TRBJ1-2; 8 bases map to TRBD1. Germline V gives CDR1 KGHSH, CDR2 LQKENI. The junction had 1 base not matched to a gene; V was cut back by 3 bases and J by 1 base. The CDR3 consists of 14 residues.

This sequence joins TRBV7-2 and TRBJ2-7; the match to TRBD1 covers 7 bases. The trim removed 2 bases at V and 3 bases at J, leaving 7 bases unmatched. This CDR3 region has 15 residues. Germline assignment: CDR1 SGHTA and CDR2 FQGNSA. The CDR3: CASSLSGTVGYEQYF. CDR3 nucleotide sequence: TGTGCCAGCAGCTTATCCGGGACAGTAGGCTACGAGCAGTACTTC.

The gene calls are TRBV30 and TRBJ1-1; the D gene is possibly TRBD1 (6 bases). The CDR3 totals 13 residues. V was pared by 2 bases and J by 5 bases, with 12 bases between. Germline V CDR1 and CDR2: GTSNPN, SVGIG (reference sequence). CDR3: CAWSKTGRTEAFF. The CDR3 DNA sequence: TGTGCCTGGAGTAAGACAGGTCGAACTGAAGCTTTCTTT. Full variable domain (outside the CDR3, taken from reference TRBV30 and TRBJ1-1): SQTIHQWPATLVQPVGSPLSLECTVEGTSNPNLYWYRQAAGRGLQLLFYSVGIGQISSEVPQNLSASRPQDRQFILSSKKLLLSDSGFYLCAWSKTGRTEAFFGQGTRLTVV.

This chain connects TRBV5-1 to TRBJ2-5; D ambiguous. Germline V gene lookup returns CDR1 SGHRS and CDR2 YFSETQ. Trimming cost V 1 base and J 5 bases, with 6 bases left between them. CDR3 length: 12 residues. Here the CDR3 DNA reads TGCGCCAGCAGCTTGTCCGGGGAGACCCAGTACTTC. This translates into CASSLSGETQYF.